Following are 13 T cell receptor beta chains from one sample sequenced in a study of blood T cell repertoires in COVID-19. TCRdb's table, derived via immunoSEQ multiplex PCR, lists solely in-frame clones and lacks some. The data hold about 480,000 clones, with nearly 90% observed a single time. Sequencing was done on a sample of PBMCs or T cells enriched from blood (not recorded which). These receptors all come from a woman between 18 and 29 years old with acute COVID-19.

This clone was found many times. The sample holds other DNA sequences that translate to the same CDR3. V and J are TRBV4-3 and TRBJ1-1; D might be TRBD1 (6 bases). The CDR3 length is 16 residues. Trimming removed 1 base from V and 5 bases from J, with 17 bases in between. Germline V gives CDR1 LGHNA, CDR2 YSLEER. In DNA, the CDR3 is TGCGCCAGCAGCCAAGGTTACAGGGAGCGGGGTACTGAAGCTTTCTTT. This gives the protein CASSQGYRERGTEAFF.

V and J are TRBV18 and TRBJ2-3; 7 bases align to TRBD1. Trimming at V came to 2 bases and at J to 4 bases, leaving 3 bases not matched to a gene. The CDR3 has 14 amino acids. In germline, CDR1 is KGHSH, CDR2 LQKENI. In nucleotides, the CDR3 is TGTGCCAGCTCACCAGCTCAGGGGGCAGATACGCAGTATTTT. Encoded protein: CASSPAQGADTQYF.

Only a few counts were recorded for this clone. This sequence joins TRBV4-3 and TRBJ2-7; 7 nucleotides match TRBD1. Germline assignment: CDR1 LGHNA and CDR2 YSLEER. The CDR3 runs to 14 residues. The V and J ends lost 5 bases and 0 bases, in that order; junction bases with no gene match: 4. CDR3 in amino acids: CASSSGTVSYEQYF. The CDR3 DNA reads as TGCGCCAGCAGCTCCGGGACAGTCTCCTACGAGCAGTACTTC.

The chain employs TRBV5-6 and TRBJ1-3; D uncertain. V shed 2 bases and J shed 1 base, with 10 bases lying between them. The CDR3 length is 15 residues. The germline V gene encodes CDR1 SGHDT and CDR2 YYEEEE. CDR3 sequence reads: CASSFFGRSGNTIYF. The CDR3 bases are TGTGCCAGCAGCTTTTTCGGTAGATCTGGAAACACCATATATTTT.

V gene TRBV3-1 (or the pseudogene TRBV3-2) combines with J gene TRBJ1-6, with 8 bases that match TRBD1. Losses at the gene ends were 1 base for V and 8 bases for J; bases not matched to a gene: 4. CDR3 length: 15 residues. Germline V gene data show CDR1 as LGHDT and CDR2 as YNNKEL (reference sequence). The CDR3 DNA reads as TGTGCCAGCAGCCAAGGATGGACAGGGTATTCACCCCTCCACTTT. Translated: CASSQGWTGYSPLHF.

V usage is TRBV5-1 and J usage is TRBJ2-5, with D maybe TRBD2 (6 bases). V was trimmed by 5 bases and J by 3 bases, leaving 17 bases between them. CDR1 is SGHRS and CDR2 is YFSETQ in the germline V gene. CDR3 length equals 15 residues. The CDR3 DNA sequence: TGCGCCAGCAGACGCGGGGTGGCGACCGAAGAGACCCAGTACTTC. The encoded protein is CASRRGVATEETQYF.

This chain connects TRBV14 to TRBJ2-7; 8 bases fit TRBD2. Germline CDR1 and CDR2: SGHDN and FVKESK. The CDR3 extends over 15 amino acids. With V trimmed by 4 bases and J by 3 bases, 8 bases remained unmatched. CDR3 region: CASSRSGTRGYEQYF. CDR3 DNA: TGTGCCAGCAGCCGATCCGGGACTAGGGGCTACGAGCAGTACTTC.

This chain uses TRBV19 with TRBJ1-5; unclear D gene. The CDR3 totals 15 residues. Trimming pared 3 bases from V and 0 bases from J, leaving 9 bases between. Germline V gene data show CDR1 as LNHDA and CDR2 as SQIVND (reference sequence). This chain's CDR3 is CASSIRRYSNQPQHF. The CDR3 nucleotides read TGTGCCAGTAGTATTCGCAGGTATAGCAATCAGCCCCAGCATTTT.

J is TRBJ1-1 and V is TRBV28, with a weak D call TRBD1 (6 bases). The CDR3 has 12 amino acids. The germline gives CDR1 MDHEN, CDR2 SYDVKM. Trimming cost V 6 bases and J 12 bases, with 17 bases left between them. CDR3 bases: TGTGCCAGCAGCCTTGCCTTGACAGGCCCTTTCTTT. Its protein product is CASSLALTGPFF.

V gene TRBV24-1 combines with J gene TRBJ2-1, with D unclear. V lost 8 bases and J lost 7, with 17 bases in between. In germline, CDR1 is KGHDR, CDR2 SFDVKD. The length of the CDR3 is 14 residues. Here the CDR3 reads CATKPLAGSNEQFF. The CDR3 nucleotides read TGTGCCACCAAGCCCTTGGCAGGATCAAATGAGCAGTTCTTC.

CDR3 nucleotide sequence: TGTGCCAGCAGGGGACAGGGCCGGACTAATGAAAAACTGTTTTTT. Translation gives CASRGQGRTNEKLFF. The chain uses TRBV6-5 and TRBJ1-4, with 9 bases that match TRBD1. V gave up 6 bases and J gave up 2 bases; unmatched junction bases: 4. The CDR3 is 15 amino acids. Germline loops: CDR1 MNHEY, CDR2 SVGAGI.

The V gene is TRBV18, the J gene TRBJ2-7, with 7 bases fitting TRBD1. Germline CDR1 reads KGHSH; CDR2 reads LQKENI. With 1 base clipped from V and 2 bases from J, the junction kept 2 bases outside the gene matches. The CDR3 spans 14 residues. CDR3 bases: TGTGCCAGCTCACCACGGGACAGCCCCTACGAGCAGTACTTC. Translation: CASSPRDSPYEQYF.

This chain joins TRBV7-2 and TRBJ1-5; tentative D call: TRBD1 (6 bases). Deletions cut 1 base from V and 3 bases from J, with 10 bases between. Per germline, CDR1 SGHTA and CDR2 FQGNSA. The CDR3 totals 15 residues. CDR3 in amino acids: CASSLDGGANQPQHF. The CDR3 DNA is TGTGCCAGCAGCTTAGATGGGGGCGCCAATCAGCCCCAGCATTTT. The full variable domain, its missing parts supplied by reference TRBV7-2 and TRBJ1-5, is GAGVSQSPSNKVTEKGKDVELRCDPISGHTALYWYRQSLGQGLEFLIYFQGNSAPDKSGLPSDRFSAERTGGSVSTLTIQRTQQEDSAVYLCASSLDGGANQPQHFGDGTRLSIL.